The 27 T cell receptor beta chains listed next were all sequenced from one sample in a study of blood T cell repertoires in COVID-19. Measured with immunoSEQ multiplex PCR; TCRdb has only the in-frame clones, and not every one. The top ten clones hold around 12% of a sample with 75,000 to 95,000 clones, 80% of them seen once. Sequencing used peripheral blood. The receptors shown here come from a woman between 40 and 50 years old with active or convalescent COVID-19.

The chain joins TRBV29-1 to TRBJ2-1; 9 nucleotides align to TRBD2. This CDR3 is built from 11 residues. The germline gives CDR1 SQVTM, CDR2 ANQGSEA. The CDR3 loop is CFAGGQGEQFF. Written as DNA, the CDR3 is TGCTTCGCGGGGGGGCAGGGTGAGCAGTTCTTC.

The V and J genes are TRBV2 and TRBJ1-6; D call uncertain. V was shortened by 3 bases and J by 8 bases, with 5 bases between the two germline ends. CDR3 length: 12 residues. Germline V lookup: CDR1 SNHLY, CDR2 FYNNEI. The CDR3 region has the DNA TGTGCCAGCAGTGACGGGGATTCACCCCTCCACTTT. This encodes CASSDGDSPLHF.

The V call is TRBV5-1, the J call TRBJ2-1; the match to TRBD1 covers 12 bases. The V and J ends lost 4 bases and 7 bases, in that order; junction bases with no gene match: 15. The CDR3 consists of 18 residues. Per the germline V gene, CDR1 is SGHRS and CDR2 is YFSETQ. The DNA of the CDR3 is TGCGCCAGCAGCCACGGACGTGTTGGGACAGGGGGCAGGAATGAGCAGTTCTTC. Protein product: CASSHGRVGTGGRNEQFF.

In nucleotides, the CDR3 is TGTGCCACCAGCAGAGATTTGACCGTAGGGGTTCTGTACTTC. Amino acids: CATSRDLTVGVLYF. The chain links TRBV15 to TRBJ2-7; the D gene is possibly TRBD1 (5 bases). There are 14 residues in the CDR3. With 0 bases removed from V and 12 bases from J, the gap between germline ends came to 18 bases. Germline CDR1 LNHNV, CDR2 YYDKDF (reference sequence).

The gene calls are TRBV5-5 and TRBJ2-7; 8 bases align to TRBD1. In germline, CDR1 is SGHKS, CDR2 YYEKEE (reference sequence). CDR3 length: 15 residues. Trimming at V came to 0 bases and at J to 3 bases, leaving 5 bases not matched to a gene. CDR3 sequence (DNA): TGTGCCAGCAGCTTGGCCCCGACAGGGGACTACGAGCAGTACTTC. Its protein is CASSLAPTGDYEQYF.

The chain couples TRBV28 to TRBJ1-2, with a weak D call TRBD1 (5 bases). The CDR3 length is 15 residues. Germline lookup yields CDR1 MDHEN and CDR2 SYDVKM. Trimming pared 5 bases from V and 4 bases from J, leaving 17 bases between. Here the CDR3 reads CASSPPNRSRYGYTF. The CDR3 DNA reads TGTGCCAGCAGTCCCCCCAACAGGAGTCGCTATGGCTACACCTTC.

By its share, this clone is medium-sized. The V and J genes are TRBV4-1 and TRBJ2-7; tentatively, D is TRBD2 (6 bases). With 2 bases removed from V and 7 bases from J, the gap between germline ends came to 9 bases. Per germline, CDR1 MGHRA and CDR2 YSYEKL. The CDR3 length is 12 residues. CDR3 protein: CASSQTAGEQYF. The CDR3 DNA reads TGCGCCAGCAGCCAAACTGCGGGGGAGCAGTACTTC.

This sequence joins TRBV6-2 or TRBV6-3 and TRBJ2-2; TRBD1 might be the D (5 bases). The V gene's germline CDR1 is MNHEY and CDR2 SVGEGT. The CDR3 length is 15 residues. V was pared by 0 bases and J by 7 bases, with 12 bases between. The CDR3 region has the DNA TGTGCCAGCAGTTACTCGAAGAAGGGGAACGGGGAGCTGTTTTTT. Translation: CASSYSKKGNGELFF.

The V call is TRBV6-6, the J call TRBJ2-2; tentatively, D is TRBD2 (6 bases). The CDR3 spans 15 residues. Trimming took 7 bases from V and 6 from J, leaving 18 bases between them. From germline, CDR1 is MNHNY and CDR2 SVGAGI (reference sequence). Here the CDR3 reads CASTRRDSASGELFF. CDR3 nucleotide sequence: TGTGCCAGCACCCGCCGGGACTCTGCCTCCGGGGAGCTGTTTTTT.

The CDR3: CASSLEGGEQFF. CDR3 bases: TGTGCCAGCAGCTTAGAGGGCGGTGAGCAGTTCTTC. The chain has TRBV5-4 and TRBJ2-1; D might be TRBD2 (5 bases). V lost 2 bases and J 9 bases, leaving 9 bases between the germline ends. The CDR3 covers 12 residues. Germline values: CDR1 SGHNT, CDR2 YYREEE (reference sequence).

V gene TRBV28 combines with J gene TRBJ2-2; 8 bases fit TRBD1. Trimming cost V 7 bases and J 4 bases; bases outside gene matches: 8. The germline gives CDR1 MDHEN, CDR2 SYDVKM. The CDR3 runs 15 residues. DNA of the CDR3: TGTGCCAGCATCATGCACAGGGGGTCCACCGGGGAGCTGTTTTTT. Translating gives CASIMHRGSTGELFF. The full variable domain, with the rest looked up from reference TRBV28 and TRBJ2-2, is DVKVTQSSRYLVKRTGEKVFLECVQDMDHENMFWYRQDPGLGLRLIYFSYDVKMKEKGDIPEGYSVSREKKERFSLILESASTNQTSMYLCASIMHRGSTGELFFGEGSRLTVL.

J is TRBJ2-3 and V is TRBV24-1; TRBD2 matches 13 bases. The V gene's germline CDR1 is KGHDR and CDR2 SFDVKD. Trimming at V came to 2 bases and at J to 8 bases, leaving 9 bases not matched to a gene. The CDR3 has 17 amino acids. As DNA, the CDR3 is TGTGCCACCAGTGATTCACAACTAGCGGGAGGGCCTGGTACGCAGTATTTT. Amino acids: CATSDSQLAGGPGTQYF.

The genes are TRBV19 and TRBJ1-1; TRBD1 matches 11 bases. Losses at the gene ends were 5 bases for V and 4 bases for J; bases not matched to a gene: 6. The CDR3 consists of 15 residues. CDR1 and CDR2 (germline): LNHDA, SQIVND (reference sequence). CDR3: CASSYGTGGSTEAFF. In DNA form, the CDR3 reads TGTGCCAGTAGTTATGGGACAGGGGGTAGCACTGAAGCTTTCTTT.

V and J are TRBV28 and TRBJ2-3; D might be TRBD2 (5 bases). The germline CDR1 and CDR2 sequences are MDHEN and SYDVKM. Trimming cost V 3 bases and J 6 bases, with 16 bases left between them. The CDR3 is made up of 15 amino acids. CDR3 DNA sequence: TGTGCCAGCAGTTTCCGGCGGCCTCGCGGGGATACGCAGTATTTT. As protein: CASSFRRPRGDTQYF.

This rearrangement joins TRBV6-2 or TRBV6-3 to TRBJ2-5; D possibly corresponds to TRBD1 (5 bases). This CDR3 region has 11 residues. Germline CDR1 is MNHEY and CDR2 is SVGEGT. Between the trimmed V and J ends, which lost 4 bases and 5 bases, there was a span of 5 bases. The CDR3 sequence is CASSSGETQYF. CDR3 nucleotides: TGTGCCAGCAGTTCAGGGGAGACCCAGTACTTC.

This clone was counted a single time. The chain couples TRBV28 to TRBJ2-7, with 9 nucleotides matching TRBD2. This CDR3 is built from 14 residues. With V trimmed by 5 bases and J by 7 bases, 9 bases remained unmatched. Germline CDR1 reads MDHEN; CDR2 reads SYDVKM. CDR3 DNA sequence: TGTGCCAGCAGTCACGGCGGGAGGGCCTGGGAGCAGTACTTC. Protein: CASSHGGRAWEQYF. Drawing the rest from reference TRBV28 and TRBJ2-7, the complete variable domain is DVKVTQSSRYLVKRTGEKVFLECVQDMDHENMFWYRQDPGLGLRLIYFSYDVKMKEKGDIPEGYSVSREKKERFSLILESASTNQTSMYLCASSHGGRAWEQYFGPGTRLTVT.

The J gene is TRBJ2-1, the V gene TRBV27, with D hard to call. In germline, CDR1 is MNHEY, CDR2 SMNVEV (reference sequence). Trimming cost V 2 bases and J 5 bases, with 13 bases left between them. The CDR3 is 15 residues long. The CDR3 coding sequence is TGTGCCAGCAGTTTAAGCACTTTAGATAACAATGAGCAGTTCTTC. It is translated as CASSLSTLDNNEQFF.

This clone has only one observation. The CDR3 bases are TGCGCCAGCAGCCAAGAGGACAGGGGAGCCCAGCCCCAGCATTTT. Its translation is CASSQEDRGAQPQHF. This chain uses TRBV4-1 with TRBJ1-5; TRBD1 matches at 9 bases. The CDR3 has 15 residues. CDR1 and CDR2 from the germline V gene are MGHRA and YSYEKL. The junction had 4 bases not matched to a gene; V was cut back by 0 bases and J by 7 bases.

The chain is built from TRBV28 and TRBJ1-2; TRBD1 aligns across 7 bases. In germline, CDR1 is MDHEN, CDR2 SYDVKM. The ends lost 4 bases at V and 4 bases at J; junction bases unmatched: 12. There are 16 residues in the CDR3. This CDR3 reads CASSSTGRAGPYGYTF. The CDR3 DNA is TGTGCCAGCAGTTCGACAGGGAGAGCCGGGCCCTATGGCTACACCTTC.

This chain uses TRBV11-3 with TRBJ2-5; possibly TRBD1 for D (5 bases). Germline V gene sequence: CDR1 SGHNT, CDR2 YENEEA. Trimming cost V 2 bases and J 6 bases, with 10 bases left between them. There are 13 residues in the CDR3. The CDR3 region has the DNA TGTGCCAGCAGCTTAAAGGGGCCCCAGACCCAGTACTTC. This sequence encodes CASSLKGPQTQYF.

This clone came up once. The chain has TRBV6-5 and TRBJ1-5; 7 positions match TRBD1. Germline CDR1 and CDR2: MNHEY and SVGAGI. CDR3 length: 14 amino acids. Unmatched junction bases numbered 5, after V lost 6 bases and J lost 3 bases. CDR3 protein: CASRVGQFNQPQHF. The CDR3 nucleotides are TGTGCCAGCAGGGTGGGACAGTTCAATCAGCCCCAGCATTTT.

J is TRBJ2-2 and V is TRBV28; TRBD2 matches 12 bases. Germline V gene data show CDR1 as MDHEN and CDR2 as SYDVKM. The J segment lost 5 bases and the V segment lost 0 bases, leaving 10 bases of the junction unmatched. The CDR3 has 19 residues. CDR3 sequence: CASSLCPRTSGVDTGELFF. The CDR3 DNA sequence: TGTGCCAGCAGTTTATGCCCGCGGACTAGCGGGGTGGATACCGGGGAGCTGTTTTTT. The whole variable domain, remainder taken from reference TRBV28 and TRBJ2-2, is DVKVTQSSRYLVKRTGEKVFLECVQDMDHENMFWYRQDPGLGLRLIYFSYDVKMKEKGDIPEGYSVSREKKERFSLILESASTNQTSMYLCASSLCPRTSGVDTGELFFGEGSRLTVL.

As DNA, the CDR3 is TGCAGCGCTACAGGGGGCACTGAGCAGTTCTTC. Translated: CSATGGTEQFF. This sequence joins TRBV29-1 and TRBJ2-1, with TRBD1 identical over 9 bases. The CDR3 is 11 amino acids. V shed 7 bases, J shed 9 bases, and the junction held 4 bases outside the gene matches. CDR1 and CDR2 from the germline V gene are SQVTM and ANQGSEA.

The V and J genes are TRBV5-4 and TRBJ2-7, with TRBD2 identical over 10 bases. Germline V gene lookup returns CDR1 SGHNT and CDR2 YYREEE (reference sequence). The CDR3 has 18 amino acids. With V trimmed by 0 bases and J by 4 bases, 13 bases remained unmatched. The CDR3 DNA reads as TGTGCCAGCAGCTTGGGGAAGGCTAGCGGGAGTGTTAGATACGAGCAGTACTTC. This gives the protein CASSLGKASGSVRYEQYF.

The chain has TRBV5-4 and TRBJ2-2; a weak D match, TRBD2 (6 bases). Germline values: CDR1 SGHNT, CDR2 YYREEE (reference sequence). The ends were cut back, 3 bases at V and 3 bases at J, with 15 bases in the middle. The CDR3 length is 16 residues. The CDR3 bases are TGTGCCAGCAGCTCCCCGCACGGCGGGGACACCGGGGAGCTGTTTTTT. Amino acid sequence: CASSSPHGGDTGELFF. Supplemented by reference TRBV5-4 and TRBJ2-2, the full variable domain reads ETGVTQSPTHLIKTRGQQVTLRCSSQSGHNTVSWYQQALGQGPQFIFQYYREEENGRGNFPPRFSGLQFPNYSSELNVNALELDDSALYLCASSSPHGGDTGELFFGEGSRLTVL.

Written as DNA, the CDR3 is TGTGCCAGCAGTTACTCGATGGGCCTCTTTTCCTACGAGCAGTACTTC. Its translation: CASSYSMGLFSYEQYF. The genes are TRBV6-5 and TRBJ2-7; no definite D call. Germline lookup yields CDR1 MNHEY and CDR2 SVGAGI. V gave up 0 bases and J gave up 1 base, with 13 bases separating them. CDR3 length: 16 amino acids.

This chain links TRBV10-2 with TRBJ1-5; D gene ambiguous. V lost 5 bases and J 5 bases, leaving 10 bases between the germline ends. The germline CDR1 and CDR2 sequences are WSHSY and SAAADI. The CDR3 runs 13 residues. CDR3 region: CASSMQEHQPQHF. As DNA, the CDR3 is TGCGCCAGCAGTATGCAGGAACATCAGCCCCAGCATTTT.